The 27 T cell receptor beta chains given below trace back to one sample, sequenced in a study of blood T cell repertoires in COVID-19. Data came from immunoSEQ multiplex PCR; TCRdb stores just in-frame clones and leaves some out. This sample yields some 120,000 clones, of which roughly 72% are seen a single time; less than 6.5% belongs to the top ten. The source material was peripheral blood. The receptors were gathered from a man aged 60-69 years with acute or convalescent COVID-19.

The chain recombines TRBV9 with TRBJ1-6, with 10 bases identical to TRBD1. Germline V gene sequence: CDR1 SGDLS, CDR2 YYNGEE. There are 15 residues in the CDR3. Unmatched junction bases numbered 6, after V lost 0 bases and J lost 12 bases. Here the CDR3 DNA reads TGTGCCAGCAGCGTAGACTGGACAGGGGGAGAACCCCTCCACTTT. It specifies CASSVDWTGGEPLHF.

V gene TRBV28 combines with J gene TRBJ2-1; 8 bases agree with TRBD2. Germline CDR1 reads MDHEN; CDR2 reads SYDVKM. CDR3 size: 14 residues. Germline trimming cut 8 bases from V and 6 bases from J; bases unmatched to any gene: 9. The CDR3 sequence: CASFKRERFNEQFF. The CDR3 region has the DNA TGTGCCAGCTTTAAGCGGGAGCGGTTCAATGAGCAGTTCTTC.

The chain recombines TRBV14 with TRBJ2-7, with TRBD1 matching over 9 bases. Germline CDR1 reads SGHDN; CDR2 reads FVKESK. J was trimmed by 4 bases and V by 4 bases; bases with no gene match: 11. This CDR3 spans 16 amino acids. The CDR3, as DNA: TGTGCCAGCAGCCGTAACAGGGGGCAGGGTTATTACGAGCAGTACTTC. The encoded protein is CASSRNRGQGYYEQYF.

The chain carries TRBV9 and TRBJ2-1, with a weak D call TRBD2 (5 bases). Germline assignment: CDR1 SGDLS and CDR2 YYNGEE. Trimming stripped 3 bases from V and 13 bases from J, with 17 bases between. The CDR3 totals 13 residues. CDR3 in DNA: TGTGCCAGCAGCGCCCAACTAGGGTTTGTACAGTTCTTC. It yields the protein CASSAQLGFVQFF.

In this sample, this clone turned up a few times. This chain joins TRBV2 and TRBJ1-1; D gene uncertain. The germline V gene encodes CDR1 SNHLY and CDR2 FYNNEI. The CDR3 is made up of 11 amino acids. Trimming stripped 3 bases from V and 11 bases from J, with 10 bases between. For the CDR3, the DNA is TGTGCCAGCAGTGACGCCATCGGGGCTTTCTTT. It translates to CASSDAIGAFF. Combining the CDR3 with reference TRBV2 and TRBJ1-1 gives the whole variable domain EPEVTQTPSHQVTQMGQEVILRCVPISNHLYFYWYRQILGQKVEFLVSFYNNEISEKSEIFDDQFSVERPDGSNFTLKIRSTKLEDSAMYFCASSDAIGAFFGQGTRLTVV.

The chain uses TRBV19 and TRBJ1-2, with D unclear. V dropped 6 bases and J dropped 1 base, with 12 bases sitting between them. CDR1 and CDR2 from the germline V gene are LNHDA and SQIVND (reference sequence). The CDR3 runs to 14 residues. The CDR3 DNA is TGTGCCAGTAGCCTACCGGGGATTAACTATGGCTACACCTTC. This codes for CASSLPGINYGYTF.

The chain combines TRBV3-1 (or the pseudogene TRBV3-2) with TRBJ1-2; 12 bases are a match to TRBD1. The ends lost 0 bases at V and 8 bases at J; junction bases unmatched: 4. This CDR3 spans 15 amino acids. CDR1 and CDR2 from the germline V gene are LGHDT and YNNKEL (reference sequence). The CDR3 sequence is CASSQEGQGAEGYTF. For the CDR3, the DNA is TGTGCCAGCAGCCAAGAGGGACAGGGGGCGGAAGGCTACACCTTC.

The CDR3, as DNA: TGTGCCAGCAGGGTGGACAGGGGGAAGGTGTCGGACACCGGGGAGCTGTTTTTT. This encodes CASRVDRGKVSDTGELFF. The gene calls are TRBV21-1 and TRBJ2-2; TRBD1 is the table's D call and was not checked against the DNA. TRBV21-1 is designated a pseudogene. The CDR3 runs 18 residues.

V is TRBV30 and J is TRBJ1-2; 9 nucleotides match TRBD1. With V trimmed by 2 bases and J by 8 bases, 6 bases remained unmatched. Looked up from germline, CDR1 is GTSNPN and CDR2 is SVGIG (reference sequence). This CDR3 is built from 13 residues. The CDR3 protein is CAWSPRTGEGYTF. CDR3 in DNA: TGTGCCTGGAGTCCCCGGACAGGGGAAGGCTACACCTTC.

The V gene is TRBV7-9, the J gene TRBJ2-7, with 11 bases identical to TRBD2. Germline assignment: CDR1 SEHNR and CDR2 FQNEAQ (reference sequence). CDR3 length: 16 amino acids. The V gene end was trimmed by 5 bases and the J gene end by 3 bases; junction bases not matched to a gene: 9. The CDR3 coding sequence is TGTGCCAGCAGCAAACAGACTAGCGGGAAGCTCTACGAGCAGTACTTC. Residues: CASSKQTSGKLYEQYF.

This clone occurred a few times. V gene TRBV12-3 or TRBV12-4 combines with J gene TRBJ1-1, with D unclear. Trimming removed 3 bases at V and 0 bases at J, with 5 bases between. The CDR3 runs 13 residues. The CDR3 protein is CASSFELNTEAFF. The CDR3 nucleotides read TGTGCCAGCAGTTTTGAGCTGAACACTGAAGCTTTCTTT.

V gene TRBV6-5 combines with J gene TRBJ1-1, with TRBD1 as a possible D gene (6 bases). The CDR3 runs to 14 residues. Per the germline V gene, CDR1 is MNHEY and CDR2 is SVGAGI. V was shortened by 5 bases and J by 1 base, with 11 bases between the two germline ends. In DNA, the CDR3 is TGTGCCAGCAGTCCGGGACATACGAACACTGAAGCTTTCTTT. This encodes CASSPGHTNTEAFF.

The CDR3 spells CASSFKRKGLGTEAFF. The CDR3 DNA reads as TGTGCCAGCAGCTTTAAACGAAAGGGGCTCGGGACTGAAGCTTTCTTT. The chain recombines TRBV7-9 with TRBJ1-1; D possibly corresponds to TRBD1 (5 bases). Germline values: CDR1 SEHNR, CDR2 FQNEAQ (reference sequence). V shed 3 bases and J shed 5 bases, with 19 bases lying between them. The CDR3 contains 16 residues.

The rearrangement uses TRBV18 and TRBJ1-2; 7 bases agree with TRBD1. CDR3 length: 17 residues. Germline V gives CDR1 KGHSH, CDR2 LQKENI. Germline trimming cut 3 bases from V and 5 bases from J; bases unmatched to any gene: 15. This chain's CDR3 is CASSPPETGPTSYGYTF. The CDR3, as DNA: TGTGCCAGCTCACCCCCGGAGACAGGGCCGACTTCTTATGGCTACACCTTC.

This chain uses TRBV7-2 with TRBJ2-7; 10 bases are a match to TRBD2. CDR1 SGHTA and CDR2 FQGNSA come from the germline V gene. V was pared by 5 bases and J by 5 bases, with 6 bases of the junction left unmatched. The CDR3 spans 14 residues. CDR3 in amino acids: CASSLQRGGHEQYF. Written as DNA, the CDR3 is TGTGCCAGCAGCCTGCAGCGGGGGGGCCACGAGCAGTACTTC.

Note on this clone: This sample includes further DNA sequences coding for the same CDR3. This sequence joins TRBV6-5 and TRBJ1-5; 7 nucleotides line up with TRBD1. After removal of 8 bases from V and 7 bases from J, the junction contained 8 bases not matched to a gene. The germline CDR1 and CDR2 sequences are MNHEY and SVGAGI. The CDR3 contains 13 residues. The CDR3 DNA reads TGTGCCAGCCGAGACAGGGTTAACCAGCCCCAGCATTTT. Translation: CASRDRVNQPQHF.

The genes are TRBV6-5 and TRBJ1-4; the D gene is possibly TRBD1 (5 bases). The CDR3 covers 13 residues. V lost 7 bases and J 3 bases, leaving 9 bases between the germline ends. CDR1 and CDR2 from the germline V gene are MNHEY and SVGAGI. The CDR3: CASKGSPNEKLFF. The CDR3 bases are TGTGCCAGCAAGGGGTCCCCTAATGAAAAACTGTTTTTT.

V gene TRBV19 combines with J gene TRBJ2-6, with 9 positions matching TRBD1. With 6 bases clipped from V and 0 bases from J, the junction kept 12 bases outside the gene matches. Germline CDR1 and CDR2: LNHDA and SQIVND (reference sequence). CDR3 length equals 19 residues. The CDR3 nucleotides are TGTGCCAGTAGCTGGGACAGGGTCCTATCGAACTCTGGGGCCAACGTCCTGACTTTC. This gives the protein CASSWDRVLSNSGANVLTF.

The chain uses TRBV24-1 and TRBJ2-3, with 7 bases aligning to TRBD2. Trimming took 6 bases from V and 0 from J; bases not matched to a gene: 2. CDR1 KGHDR and CDR2 SFDVKD come from the germline V gene. The CDR3 runs to 14 residues. In DNA form, the CDR3 reads TGTGCCACCAGTAGAGCGGGGAGCACAGATACGCAGTATTTT. It translates to CATSRAGSTDTQYF.

This sequence joins TRBV5-1 and TRBJ2-5; TRBD2 matches at 16 bases. The CDR3 spans 16 residues. CDR1 is SGHRS and CDR2 is YFSETQ in the germline V gene. V lost 4 bases and J lost 2; bases outside the gene matches: 2. CDR3 amino acids: CASSGGLAGGQETQYF. The CDR3 DNA reads as TGCGCCAGCAGCGGGGGACTAGCGGGAGGGCAAGAGACCCAGTACTTC. The full variable domain, with the rest looked up from reference TRBV5-1 and TRBJ2-5, is KAGVTQTPRYLIKTRGQQVTLSCSPISGHRSVSWYQQTPGQGLQFLFEYFSETQRNKGNFPGRFSGRQFSNSRSEMNVSTLELGDSALYLCASSGGLAGGQETQYFGPGTRLLVL.

The chain has TRBV3-1 (or the pseudogene TRBV3-2) and TRBJ1-1; no definite D call. The CDR3 extends over 14 amino acids. Germline V gene data show CDR1 as LGHDT and CDR2 as YNNKEL (reference sequence). Between the trimmed V and J ends, which lost 4 bases and 1 base, there was a span of 10 bases. The CDR3 DNA follows: TGTGCCAGCAGCCGGGCGGAGGGGAACACTGAAGCTTTCTTT. Amino acid sequence: CASSRAEGNTEAFF.

J is TRBJ2-7 and V is TRBV4-1; D not certain. Per germline, CDR1 MGHRA and CDR2 YSYEKL. This CDR3 spans 14 amino acids. Between the trimmed V and J ends, which lost 5 bases and 3 bases, there was a span of 14 bases. CDR3 nucleotides: TGCGCCAGCAGCTTACGTCTGCCGGGCTACGAGCAGTACTTC. Translated, it gives CASSLRLPGYEQYF.

This chain joins TRBV6-5 and TRBJ2-1; 9 positions agree with TRBD1. Germline V gene lookup returns CDR1 MNHEY and CDR2 SVGAGI. The CDR3 runs to 15 residues. V shed 6 bases, J shed 5 bases, and the junction held 8 bases outside the gene matches. This CDR3 reads CASRTTGTGNNEQFF. The CDR3 nucleotides are TGTGCCAGCAGAACAACCGGGACAGGGAACAATGAGCAGTTCTTC.

The chain carries TRBV6-2 or TRBV6-3 and TRBJ1-5; D possibly corresponds to TRBD1 (5 bases). V was clipped by 6 bases and J by 0 bases, with 12 bases between them. This CDR3 is 15 amino acids long. CDR1 is MNHEY, CDR2 SVGEGT, per germline. CDR3 in amino acids: CASSARGGSNQPQHF. The DNA of the CDR3 is TGTGCCAGCAGCGCAAGGGGCGGTAGCAATCAGCCCCAGCATTTT.

The chain employs TRBV18 and TRBJ2-1; TRBD2 matches 8 bases. CDR1 is KGHSH, CDR2 LQKENI, per germline. V dropped 2 bases and J dropped 6; count of bases not matched to a gene: 12. This CDR3 is built from 17 residues. The CDR3: CASSPFRGGPPGNEQFF. In nucleotides, the CDR3 is TGTGCCAGCTCACCATTTCGGGGGGGACCGCCCGGCAATGAGCAGTTCTTC.

The chain couples TRBV5-1 to TRBJ2-1; TRBD1 aligns across 10 bases. The junction had 21 bases not matched to a gene; V was cut back by 2 bases and J by 7 bases. This CDR3 contains 20 residues. The V gene's germline CDR1 is SGHRS and CDR2 YFSETQ. DNA of the CDR3: TGCGCCAGCAGCTTCCCACGTTTGGGGACAGGGGCAAAAATGGGAAATGAGCAGTTCTTC. Its translation: CASSFPRLGTGAKMGNEQFF.

The genes are TRBV6-5 and TRBJ1-5; the match to TRBD1 covers 9 bases. Looked up from germline, CDR1 is MNHEY and CDR2 is SVGAGI. The CDR3 is made up of 15 amino acids. V was clipped by 5 bases and J by 4 bases; unmatched bases: 6. This CDR3 reads CASSPQDRGNQPQHF. The DNA for the CDR3 is TGTGCCAGCAGTCCCCAGGACAGGGGTAATCAGCCCCAGCATTTT.